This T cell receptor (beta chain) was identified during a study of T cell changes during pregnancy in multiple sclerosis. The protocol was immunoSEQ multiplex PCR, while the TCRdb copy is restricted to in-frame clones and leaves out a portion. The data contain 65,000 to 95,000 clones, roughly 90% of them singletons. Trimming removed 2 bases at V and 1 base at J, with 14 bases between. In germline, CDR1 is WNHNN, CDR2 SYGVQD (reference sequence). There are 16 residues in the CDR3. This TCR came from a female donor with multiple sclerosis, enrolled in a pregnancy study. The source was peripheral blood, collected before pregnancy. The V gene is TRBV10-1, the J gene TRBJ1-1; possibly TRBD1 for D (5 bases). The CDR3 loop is CASSEGLTAGNTEAFF. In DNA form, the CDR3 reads TGCGCCAGCAGTGAGGGCCTGACAGCAGGGAACACTGAAGCTTTCTTT.